This T cell receptor beta chain was recorded in a study of tumor-infiltrating lymphocytes in glioblastoma multiforme. Whole-study results and caveats: T cells were not sorted into functional subsets.

The CDR3 has 12 residues. CDR1 SQVTM and CDR2 ANQGSEA come from the germline V gene. V was pared by 7 bases and J by 0 bases, with 3 bases of the junction left unmatched. Multiple V-beta primers and a C-beta primer amplified TCRB from RNA. No unique molecular identifiers were described for these TCRB libraries. Using its own MiXCR run on the multiplex PCR reads, TCRdb lists one record per CDR3 protein. The sample shows about 9,000 distinct CDR3 sequences, 74% of them seen only once. This clonotype was seen at least ten times. Its target is not known. Sequencing was carried out using brain tumor tissue. V gene TRBV29-1 combines with J gene TRBJ2-7; TRBD1 matches 7 bases. The sequence was obtained from a male donor with glioblastoma. This CDR3 reads CSAGTDSYEQYF. CDR3 nucleotide sequence: TGCAGCGCTGGGACAGACTCCTACGAGCAGTACTTC.